This T cell receptor beta chain was recorded in a study of technical replicates of blood from a handful of donors. Sequencing used immunoSEQ multiplex PCR; TCRdb keeps in-frame clones, though not all of them. The sample comprises about 66,000 clones, around 91% of which are singletons, and approximately 0.4% rests with the top ten. The CDR3 has 16 residues. V shed 3 bases and J 5 bases; nucleotides not matched to a gene: 11. The germline V gene has CDR1 MNHNS and CDR2 SASEGT. The specimen was T cells isolated from PBMCs. This receptor was taken from a human donor in good health. The chain recombines TRBV6-1 with TRBJ2-7; TRBD1 matches at 9 bases. CDR3 sequence reads: CASSDTPGQGFDEQYF. As DNA, the CDR3 is TGTGCCAGCAGTGACACGCCGGGACAGGGTTTCGACGAGCAGTACTTC.